These 28 T cell receptor beta chains came from one sample sequenced in a study of T cell changes during pregnancy in multiple sclerosis. TCRdb's copy holds only in-frame clones and misses some; the assay was immunoSEQ multiplex PCR. The repertoire consists of 40,000 to 55,000 clones, with almost 90% occurring once and the leading ten covering 4.7%. Specimen: peripheral blood, collected in the second trimester of pregnancy. These receptors all stem from a female donor in good health, enrolled as a control in a pregnancy study.

The gene calls are TRBV7-2 and TRBJ1-5; maybe TRBD1 (5 bases). Germline CDR1 and CDR2: SGHTA and FQGNSA. CDR3 size: 15 residues. The V gene lost 1 base and the J gene lost 9 bases, with 16 bases spanning the gap. The CDR3 sequence is CASSLVGGDPGPQHF. DNA for the CDR3: TGTGCCAGCAGCTTAGTCGGGGGAGACCCCGGGCCCCAGCATTTT. The variable domain in full, with the rest retrieved from reference TRBV7-2 and TRBJ1-5, is GAGVSQSPSNKVTEKGKDVELRCDPISGHTALYWYRQSLGQGLEFLIYFQGNSAPDKSGLPSDRFSAERTGGSVSTLTIQRTQQEDSAVYLCASSLVGGDPGPQHFGDGTRLSIL.

This chain links TRBV11-2 with TRBJ1-6; no clear D. Trimming cost V 5 bases and J 12 bases, with 17 bases left between them. CDR1 is SGHAT, CDR2 FQNNGV, per germline. The CDR3 extends over 14 amino acids. The CDR3 nucleotides read TGTGCCAGCAGCCAAAGTCGAGGTGAAGGACCCCTCCACTTT. Its protein product is CASSQSRGEGPLHF.

As concerns this clone: A junction end diverges from the germline sequence, so it may reflect a read error. The gene calls are TRBV7-7 and TRBJ2-3; 11 bases are shared with TRBD2. The CDR3 is 14 amino acids. Germline loops: CDR1 SSHAT, CDR2 FNYEAQ (reference sequence). The CDR3 loop is CASSPGTSGDTQYF. CDR3 nucleotides: TGTGCTAGCAGCCCCGGGACTAGCGGAGATACGCAGTATTTT.

J is TRBJ2-1 and V is TRBV7-9; D perhaps matches TRBD1 (5 bases). V was shortened by 8 bases and J by 8 bases, with 22 bases between the two germline ends. This CDR3 spans 15 amino acids. Germline CDR1 is SEHNR and CDR2 is FQNEAQ (reference sequence). CDR3 coding DNA: TGTGCCAGCGGGAACCTCAGGGCCGGTTTGCATGAGCAGTTCTTC. Translation: CASGNLRAGLHEQFF.

This chain's CDR3 is CASSPGTYYEQYF. CDR3 DNA sequence: TGTGCCAGCAGCCCTGGGACTTACTACGAGCAGTACTTC. The V gene is TRBV11-2, the J gene TRBJ2-7, with D tentatively TRBD2 (6 bases). V was clipped by 5 bases and J by 3 bases, with 11 bases between them. The CDR3 extends over 13 amino acids. Per the germline V gene, CDR1 is SGHAT and CDR2 is FQNNGV.

The genes are TRBV5-1 and TRBJ2-3; 16 bases fit TRBD2. Germline-derived CDR1 and CDR2 are SGHRS and YFSETQ. The length of the CDR3 is 19 residues. The V and J ends lost 1 base and 2 bases, in that order; junction bases with no gene match: 7. CDR3 coding DNA: TGCGCCAGCAGCTTGTACGGGACTAGCGGGAGGGCCCTCACAGATACGCAGTATTTT. Protein product: CASSLYGTSGRALTDTQYF.

The rearrangement links TRBV7-2 to TRBJ2-1; D is unclear. The V and J ends lost 5 bases and 0 bases respectively, with 11 bases between them. Germline CDR1 and CDR2: SGHTA and FQGNSA. This CDR3 has 15 amino acids. CDR3 amino acids: CASSPVQSSYNEQFF. For the CDR3, the DNA is TGTGCCAGCAGCCCCGTACAGAGCTCCTACAATGAGCAGTTCTTC.

The table lists this clone with a count of one. The genes are TRBV6-5 and TRBJ2-3; no definite D call. Trimming took 0 bases from V and 1 from J, leaving 8 bases between them. Germline V lookup: CDR1 MNHEY, CDR2 SVGAGI. This CDR3 is built from 15 residues. Here the CDR3 reads CASSYSSPRTDTQYF. The DNA of the CDR3 is TGTGCCAGCAGTTACTCGAGTCCACGCACAGATACGCAGTATTTT.

This sequence joins TRBV7-2 and TRBJ2-3; the match to TRBD2 covers 7 bases. The CDR3 length is 13 residues. Looked up from germline, CDR1 is SGHTA and CDR2 is FQGNSA. The junction had 8 bases not matched to a gene; V was cut back by 8 bases and J by 6 bases. CDR3 region: CASGGAGVDTQYF. CDR3 bases: TGTGCCAGCGGTGGGGCGGGAGTGGATACGCAGTATTTT.

This sequence joins TRBV6-1 and TRBJ2-7, with a tentative D call TRBD1 (5 bases). The CDR3 loop spans 11 amino acids. V was shortened by 7 bases and J by 5 bases, with 9 bases between the two germline ends. Per the germline V gene, CDR1 is MNHNS and CDR2 is SASEGT. The CDR3 here is CASTGIHEQYF. As DNA, the CDR3 is TGTGCCAGCACAGGGATACACGAGCAGTACTTC.

The chain links TRBV4-3 to TRBJ2-3; 7 nucleotides line up with TRBD1. Unmatched junction bases numbered 1, after V lost 2 bases and J lost 5 bases. Germline CDR1 LGHNA, CDR2 YSLEER. This CDR3 is 13 amino acids long. The CDR3 sequence: CASSQNRGDTQYF. Written as DNA, the CDR3 is TGCGCCAGCAGCCAAAACAGGGGAGATACGCAGTATTTT.

This rearrangement joins TRBV5-6 to TRBJ1-5; the D gene is possibly TRBD1 (6 bases). V dropped 6 bases and J dropped 2 bases, with 18 bases sitting between them. The CDR3 has 16 amino acids. Germline loops: CDR1 SGHDT, CDR2 YYEEEE. The CDR3 protein is CASNLGGGAGNQPQHF. CDR3 DNA sequence: TGTGCCAGCAACCTAGGGGGGGGCGCAGGCAATCAGCCCCAGCATTTT.

The genes are TRBV7-8 and TRBJ2-7, with D perhaps TRBD2 (6 bases). Germline CDR1 reads SGHVS; CDR2 reads FQNEAQ. The length of the CDR3 is 15 residues. V shed 5 bases and J shed 2 bases, with 16 bases lying between them. The DNA of the CDR3 is TGTGCCAGCAGCACCCGGACTGGACTACCCTACGAGCAGTACTTC. It translates to CASSTRTGLPYEQYF.

The J gene is TRBJ2-1, the V gene TRBV15, with TRBD2 matching over 14 bases. CDR1 LNHNV and CDR2 YYDKDF come from the germline V gene (reference sequence). The CDR3 spans 17 residues. The V gene end was trimmed by 9 bases and the J gene end by 0 bases; junction bases not matched to a gene: 7. The CDR3, as DNA: TGTGCCACGACCGGACTAGCGGGAGGTATCTCCTACAATGAGCAGTTCTTC. It yields the protein CATTGLAGGISYNEQFF.

DNA of the CDR3: TGCGCCAGCCGGACAGGGGAAGTGGATGGCTACACCTTC. Translated, it gives CASRTGEVDGYTF. This chain connects TRBV5-1 to TRBJ1-2, with 9 positions matching TRBD1. Germline V lookup: CDR1 SGHRS, CDR2 YFSETQ. The CDR3 extends over 13 amino acids. Trimming cost V 7 bases and J 6 bases; bases outside gene matches: 7. The full variable domain, rest sourced from reference TRBV5-1 and TRBJ1-2, is KAGVTQTPRYLIKTRGQQVTLSCSPISGHRSVSWYQQTPGQGLQFLFEYFSETQRNKGNFPGRFSGRQFSNSRSEMNVSTLELGDSALYLCASRTGEVDGYTFGSGTRLTVV.

The chain couples TRBV12-2 to TRBJ1-1. TRBV12-2 is a recognized pseudogene. CDR3 length: 16 amino acids. This chain's CDR3 is CASRSFRGTVNTEAFF. The CDR3, as DNA: TGTGCAAGTCGCTCGTTTCGGGGTACAGTGAACACTGAAGCTTTCTTT.

The V gene is TRBV29-1, the J gene TRBJ1-1; TRBD1 matches at 8 bases. This CDR3 is built from 13 residues. CDR1 and CDR2 from the germline V gene are SQVTM and ANQGSEA. The V and J ends lost 6 bases and 5 bases, in that order; junction bases with no gene match: 8. CDR3 protein: CSVLGTGGTEAFF. For the CDR3, the DNA is TGCAGCGTCCTAGGAACAGGGGGGACTGAAGCTTTCTTT. Complete variable domain (other parts from reference TRBV29-1 and TRBJ1-1): SAVISQKPSRDICQRGTSLTIQCQVDSQVTMMFWYRQQPGQSLTLIATANQGSEATYESGFVIDKFPISRPNLTFSTLTVSNMSPEDSSIYLCSVLGTGGTEAFFGQGTRLTVV.

This sequence joins TRBV7-9 and TRBJ2-4, with D perhaps matching TRBD1 (5 bases). Trimming shortened V by 5 bases and J by 9 bases, and 11 bases separated the two germline ends. Germline CDR1 SEHNR, CDR2 FQNEAQ (reference sequence). CDR3 length: 12 residues. The CDR3, as DNA: TGTGCCAGCAGCCGGTCCCAGGGCATTCAGTACTTC. The encoded protein is CASSRSQGIQYF. The whole variable domain, remainder taken from reference TRBV7-9 and TRBJ2-4, is DTGVSQNPRHKITKRGQNVTFRCDPISEHNRLYWYRQTLGQGPEFLTYFQNEAQLEKSRLLSDRFSAERPKGSFSTLEIQRTEQGDSAMYLCASSRSQGIQYFGAGTRLSVL.

This chain connects TRBV5-1 to TRBJ2-2; TRBD2 agrees at 10 bases. V dropped 4 bases and J dropped 4; count of bases not matched to a gene: 4. Per the germline V gene, CDR1 is SGHRS and CDR2 is YFSETQ. The CDR3 loop spans 15 amino acids. In DNA, the CDR3 is TGCGCCAGCAGCCGCATAGCGGGGGGCACCGGGGAGCTGTTTTTT. Its protein is CASSRIAGGTGELFF.

The V and J genes are TRBV30 and TRBJ1-2, with D hard to call. The CDR3 totals 14 residues. Germline assignment: CDR1 GTSNPN and CDR2 SVGIG (reference sequence). The V and J ends lost 4 bases and 4 bases respectively, with 16 bases between them. The CDR3 here is CAWNPETRGYGYTF. The CDR3 DNA is TGTGCCTGGAATCCCGAGACCCGGGGCTATGGCTACACCTTC.

This chain links TRBV6-5 with TRBJ2-7; tentative D call: TRBD1 (7 bases). The V end was cut by 0 bases, the J end by 3 bases, with 9 bases between. The germline gives CDR1 MNHEY, CDR2 SVGAGI. The CDR3 contains 14 residues. This CDR3 is CASSYSRDSYEQYF. The CDR3 DNA reads TGTGCCAGCAGTTACTCGCGGGACAGCTACGAGCAGTACTTC.

This chain connects TRBV19 to TRBJ1-5; D is uncertain. Germline V gives CDR1 LNHDA, CDR2 SQIVND (reference sequence). V was clipped by 7 bases and J by 11 bases, with 15 bases between them. The CDR3 sequence is 12 residues long. DNA of the CDR3: TGTGCCAGTAATGCGCGGGGTCGTTCCCAGCATTTT. Amino acids: CASNARGRSQHF.

This clone was seen only a few times. V usage is TRBV5-8 and J usage is TRBJ1-2; D is undetermined. Between the trimmed V and J ends, which lost 2 bases and 8 bases, there was a span of 7 bases. This CDR3 has 11 amino acids. CDR1 SGHTS and CDR2 YDEGEE come from the germline V gene. The CDR3 spells CASSLREGYTF. The CDR3 DNA follows: TGTGCCAGCAGCTTAAGGGAGGGCTACACCTTC.

This chain uses TRBV6-5 with TRBJ1-5; the match to TRBD1 covers 7 bases. The CDR3 is made up of 14 amino acids. Germline-derived CDR1 and CDR2 are MNHEY and SVGAGI. V was pared by 6 bases and J by 0 bases, with 2 bases of the junction left unmatched. The DNA of the CDR3 is TGTGCCAGCAGGGGACAGCATAGCAATCAGCCCCAGCATTTT. As protein: CASRGQHSNQPQHF.

This sequence joins TRBV4-3 and TRBJ2-2; perhaps TRBD1 as D (5 bases). This CDR3 contains 14 residues. Germline CDR1 is LGHNA and CDR2 is YSLEER. Trimming removed 4 bases from V and 6 bases from J, with 12 bases in between. The CDR3 bases are TGCGCCAGCAGCCCGCAGGGAATCGCCGGGGAGCTGTTTTTT. Its translation is CASSPQGIAGELFF.

The chain is built from TRBV5-1 and TRBJ2-5, with 10 bases lining up with TRBD2. Germline V gene data show CDR1 as SGHRS and CDR2 as YFSETQ. The length of the CDR3 is 14 residues. The V and J ends lost 5 bases and 3 bases, in that order; junction bases with no gene match: 4. The chain's CDR3 is CASRLAGKEETQYF. In nucleotides, the CDR3 is TGCGCCAGCAGACTAGCGGGGAAGGAAGAGACCCAGTACTTC.

The rearrangement uses TRBV28 and TRBJ1-5; D unclear. Germline V gives CDR1 MDHEN, CDR2 SYDVKM. Trimming removed 6 bases at V and 9 bases at J, with 15 bases between. The CDR3 spans 13 residues. This CDR3 is CASSQLYGMPQHF. CDR3 DNA: TGTGCCAGCAGCCAACTCTACGGGATGCCCCAGCATTTT.

The chain is built from TRBV7-9 and TRBJ2-7, with 9 nucleotides matching TRBD1. Germline V gene sequence: CDR1 SEHNR, CDR2 FQNEAQ (reference sequence). The CDR3 is 15 residues long. J lost 6 bases, V lost 6 bases, and 12 bases had no gene match. CDR3 amino acids: CASSPPGQGRGEQYF. CDR3 DNA: TGTGCCAGCAGTCCCCCGGGACAGGGTCGGGGCGAGCAGTACTTC.